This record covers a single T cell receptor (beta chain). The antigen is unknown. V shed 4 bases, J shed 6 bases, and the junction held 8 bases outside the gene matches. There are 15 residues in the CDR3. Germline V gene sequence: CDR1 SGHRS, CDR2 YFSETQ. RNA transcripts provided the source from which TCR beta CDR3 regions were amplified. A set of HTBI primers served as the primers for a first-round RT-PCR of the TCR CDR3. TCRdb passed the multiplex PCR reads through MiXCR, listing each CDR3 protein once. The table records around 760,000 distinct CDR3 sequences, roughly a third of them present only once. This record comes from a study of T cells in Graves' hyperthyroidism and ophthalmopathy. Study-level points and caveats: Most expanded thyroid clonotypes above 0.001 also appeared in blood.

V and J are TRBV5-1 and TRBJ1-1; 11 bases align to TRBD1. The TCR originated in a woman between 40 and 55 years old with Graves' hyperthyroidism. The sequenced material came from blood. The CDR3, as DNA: TGCGCCAGCAGCGGGACAGGGGGGCGATGGCCTGAAGCTTTCTTT. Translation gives CASSGTGGRWPEAFF.